What follows describes a single T cell receptor beta chain. This clone was seen a single time. Its target antigen remains unknown. No base quality values were provided; no much bigger clone lies one nucleotide off. The data belong to a study of radiation and T cells in renal cell carcinoma (dated by TCRdb to about 2020). With regard to the full study: Samples came from a clinical trial, in which primary renal cell carcinomas received 15 Gy stereotactic body radiation therapy followed by nephrectomy 4 weeks later. A total of some 51 samples underwent TCR beta sequencing, made up of about 26 tumors and about 27 peripheral blood samples. In the 40 to 60 samples combined, some 4,100,000 unique CDR3 nucleotide sequences were found, encoding roughly 3,000,000 unique CDR3 amino acid sequences. General conclusions and limits of the study: Because the trial had a single-armed design, the trial could not examine how radiation dose or scheduling affected the TCR repertoire. Dynamics of the blood repertoire were not tracked past 4 weeks after treatment. Because no pretreatment tumor biopsies were available, whether clonotypes were present in the tumor at baseline could not be determined. In blood, the top tumor clonotypes increased from baseline to 2 weeks after radiation and then shrank by 4 weeks, which suggests a temporary expansion of tumor-resident clones.

Following the manufacturer's recommendations, the immunoSEQ kit was used to generate TCR beta libraries from genomic DNA. To prepare the libraries, a first multiplex PCR with proprietary primers was run, followed by a second PCR that added unique barcodes, and a bead cleanup was done after each round. Each sample batch included a kit-provided positive control reaction and a negative control reaction. The final libraries were assessed on an Agilent 4200 TapeStation D1000 ScreenTape, pooled by volume, and quantified by qPCR. Sequencing was performed on an Illumina NextSeq500 using a MidOutput 150-cycle cartridge, with 156 Read1 cycles, 15 Index1 cycles, and the kit custom primers. The pooled library was loaded at 0.75 to 1 pM with an approximately 22% PhiX control spike-in. Under the source paper's analysis protocol: Vendor-processed data were analyzed in R, with a clonotype defined as all T cells sharing the same CDR3 nucleotide sequence. For clone abundance analyses, frequencies were normalized to the 10,000 most abundant clones in each sample. Public T cell clones, averaging fewer than five per sample, were removed before analysis. Tumor-enriched and baseline blood-enriched clonotypes were defined by at least a 32-fold difference in abundance between compartments. A beta-binomial differential abundance model was used to identify clonotypes that expanded or contracted between blood time points. The Baroni-Urbani and Buser coefficient was used to measure tumor-blood repertoire similarity, and groups were compared with two-tailed Wilcoxon tests in R. Sourced from immuneACCESS, this table was stored by TCRdb with only in-frame sequences that have V and J called. A share of the clones is absent; for the studies checked, an unresolved V gene accounts for under half, and the remainder has no known explanation. V, J and clone size derive from that table, while D and trimming were established from the DNA sequence. The sample table lists approximately 94,000 clones, 82% of them with a count of one. 5% to 6.5% of the sample lies in the top ten.

Looking up the germline V gene yields CDR1 SGDLS and CDR2 YYNGEE. V and J are trimmed by 0 bases and 3 bases, and the gene matches miss 5 bases of the junction. CDR3 length: 16 amino acids, cysteine to phenylalanine. Only the CDR3 portion is preserved as DNA: 48 bases, with reading frame beginning at the first base. The label giving this sample's time point can be read as: baseline pretreatment blood. In light of the paper, this sample's treatment or condition label describes: 15 Gy SBRT to primary tumor, nephrectomy 4 weeks later. To track tumor-enriched clonotypes, serial peripheral blood was sampled from radiation-treated patients at baseline and at 2 weeks and 4 weeks after SBRT. All patients had renal cell carcinoma with clear cell pathology. Genomic DNA for TCR sequencing was prepared using the QIAamp DNA Blood Mini Kit (Qiagen). The analyses included just those samples that passed every quality control check.

The receptor chain draws on TRBV9 and TRBJ1-2; the central 10 bases match TRBD1. The clonotype originates from a man aged 55 to 70 with renal cell carcinoma. The source was blood, collected from a patient whose treatment included radiotherapy and nephrectomy. DNA sequence: TGTGCCAGCAGCGTAGGACGGGACAGGGGTGACTATGGCTACACCTTC. Translated, this gives CASSVGRDRGDYGYTF. Reference TRBV9 and TRBJ1-2 proteins supply the regions before and after the CDR3; the full variable domain is: DSGVTQTPKHLITATGQRVTLRCSPRSGDLSVYWYQQSLDQGLQFLIQYYNGEERAKGNILERFSAQQFPDLHSELNLSSLELGDSALYFCASSVGRDRGDYGYTFGSGTRLTVV.